These T cell receptor beta chains were read from a single sample in a study of shared clonotypes between healthy human individuals. Generated by immunoSEQ multiplex PCR, the TCRdb table keeps only in-frame clones and is missing some. This sample yields about 2.4 million clones, of which roughly 93% are seen a single time; approximately 0.36% belongs to the top ten. What was sequenced was naive CD4+ T cells from PBMCs. These TCRs come from a man aged 18 to 29 in good health. Some clones in this sample may be carry-over from other donors' samples. Each CDR3 is given with its conserved first and last residue. The D gene is left open where the match is weak. Clone size is not always given. Where it is, it says once, few, many or a class for expanded clones.

length,size,D,J,V,CDR3,DNA
12,few,-,TRBJ1-1,TRBV7-9,CASSLSNTEAFF,TGTGCCAGCAGCTTAAGTAACACTGAAGCTTTCTTT
17,-,TRBD1,TRBJ1-1,TRBV5-1,CASQSQGAGGGNTEAFF,TGCGCCAGCCAAAGCCAGGGGGCGGGAGGAGGCAACACTGAAGCTTTCTTT
17,-,TRBD2,TRBJ2-2,TRBV5-1,CASSETSGSLNTGELFF,TGCGCCAGCAGCGAAACTAGCGGGAGCCTGAACACCGGGGAGCTGTTTTTT
13,-,-,TRBJ2-1,TRBV5-5,CASSRGLDNEQFF,TGTGCCAGCAGCCGGGGACTGGACAATGAGCAGTTCTTC
13,-,-,TRBJ1-6,TRBV7-6,CASSGDLNSPLHF,TGTGCCAGCAGCGGGGACCTCAATTCACCCCTCCACTTT
15,once,-,TRBJ2-7,TRBV6-6,CASNNRDKLSYEQYF,TGTGCCAGCAATAACCGGGACAAACTATCCTACGAGCAGTACTTC
16,-,TRBD2,TRBJ2-5,TRBV19,CASTAGGLAGGETQYF,TGTGCCAGTACCGCCGGGGGACTAGCGGGAGGAGAGACCCAGTACTTC
14,-,-,TRBJ2-7,TRBV7-9,CASSQTGTAGEQYF,TGTGCCAGCAGCCAAACCGGGACGGCGGGGGAGCAGTACTTC
14,-,-,TRBJ2-1,TRBV7-3,CASSSGSQAHEQFF,TGTGCCAGCAGCTCCGGATCTCAAGCCCATGAGCAGTTCTTC
13,-,-,TRBJ2-7,TRBV14,CASSRLGATEQYF,TGTGCCAGCAGCCGACTGGGGGCAACCGAGCAGTACTTC
14,few,-,TRBJ1-2,TRBV28,CASRMGPATLGYTF,TGTGCCAGCAGGATGGGGCCAGCCACTCTTGGCTACACCTTC
13,-,TRBD1,TRBJ2-3,TRBV27,CASSRQGTDTQYF,TGTGCCAGCAGTCGACAGGGGACAGATACGCAGTATTTT
14,-,-,TRBJ1-1,TRBV11-2,CASSVQGGTTEAFF,TGTGCCAGCAGCGTACAGGGCGGTACCACTGAAGCTTTCTTT
15,once,-,TRBJ2-7,TRBV6-5,CASSYSRGRLNEQYF,TGTGCCAGCAGTTACTCCAGAGGGCGGCTGAACGAGCAGTACTTC
14,-,-,TRBJ2-6,TRBV19,CASSIDHTAAVLTF,TGTGCCAGTAGTATAGATCACACCGCTGCCGTCCTGACTTTC
14,-,-,TRBJ2-7,TRBV19,CASSIRTRDYEQYF,TGTGCCAGTAGTATAAGAACCCGGGACTACGAGCAGTACTTC
17,-,TRBD2,TRBJ2-4,TRBV9,CASSTGLAGRGPRVQYF,TGTGCCAGCAGCACGGGACTAGCGGGAAGGGGCCCGAGAGTTCAGTACTTC
16,-,-,TRBJ1-2,TRBV4-3,CASSQDQNRSPHGYTF,TGCGCCAGCAGCCAAGATCAGAATCGGTCTCCCCATGGCTACACCTTC
15,-,TRBD2,TRBJ2-1,TRBV5-1,CASSPGVAGVVEQFF,TGCGCCAGCAGCCCCGGGGTAGCGGGAGTAGTTGAGCAGTTCTTC
16,-,TRBD2,TRBJ2-1,TRBV5-1,CASSSLAGGPENEQFF,TGCGCCAGCAGCTCATTAGCGGGAGGGCCGGAAAATGAGCAGTTCTTC
15,once,-,TRBJ1-5,TRBV19,CASSPPGRGNQPQHF,TGTGCCAGTAGTCCCCCGGGACGGGGTAATCAGCCCCAGCATTTT
16,-,-,TRBJ1-1,TRBV28,CASSLYPGAGNTEAFF,TGTGCCAGCAGTCTCTACCCGGGGGCTGGGAACACTGAAGCTTTCTTT
13,-,-,TRBJ1-1,TRBV5-1,CASSRDRHTEAFF,TGCGCCAGCAGCCGAGACAGGCACACTGAAGCTTTCTTT
11,-,-,TRBJ1-2,TRBV28,CASSLLAESAF,TGTGCCAGCAGCCTACTGGCGGAGTCTGCCTTC
14,-,-,TRBJ2-7,TRBV5-4,CASSLELYGGEQYF,TGTGCCAGCAGCTTGGAATTGTACGGCGGCGAGCAGTACTTC
17,-,TRBD2,TRBJ2-7,TRBV2,CASSSPGLAGSPYEQYF,TGTGCCAGCAGTTCACCGGGACTAGCGGGATCCCCCTACGAGCAGTACTTC
14,-,-,TRBJ2-4,TRBV14,CASSHAGRENIQYF,TGTGCCAGCAGCCACGCGGGCAGGGAAAACATTCAGTACTTC
11,-,-,TRBJ2-2,TRBV7-9,CASNLVGELFF,TGTGCCAGCAACCTGGTCGGGGAGCTGTTTTTT
15,few,-,TRBJ2-5,TRBV18,CASSPLKAGQETQYF,TGTGCCAGCTCACCACTTAAAGCAGGCCAAGAGACCCAGTACTTC
14,-,TRBD1,TRBJ1-5,TRBV5-1,CASSPGQADQPQHF,TGCGCCAGCAGCCCGGGACAGGCTGATCAGCCCCAGCATTTT
14,-,-,TRBJ1-1,TRBV2,CASSENRMQGEAFF,TGTGCCAGCAGTGAAAATAGGATGCAGGGTGAAGCTTTCTTT
15,-,-,TRBJ1-4,TRBV9,CASSPGPSPGEKLFF,TGTGCCAGCAGCCCAGGGCCCTCTCCGGGAGAAAAACTGTTTTTT
14,-,-,TRBJ2-3,TRBV10-3,CAIMPGGRTDTQYF,TGTGCCATCATGCCCGGGGGCAGGACAGATACGCAGTATTTT
13,-,-,TRBJ1-1,TRBV5-5,CASSFQGDTEAFF,TGTGCCAGCAGCTTCCAGGGAGACACTGAAGCTTTCTTT
12,-,-,TRBJ2-5,TRBV5-8,CASSLRQETQYF,TGTGCCAGCAGCCTCCGTCAAGAGACCCAGTACTTC
15,-,TRBD2,TRBJ2-3,TRBV10-3,CATGTSGTNTDTQYF,TGTGCCACCGGGACTAGCGGGACGAACACAGATACGCAGTATTTT
15,-,-,TRBJ2-2,TRBV27,CASSFGGRRTGELFF,TGTGCCAGCAGTTTTGGGGGGCGCAGAACCGGGGAGCTGTTTTTT
14,-,-,TRBJ2-7,TRBV21-1,CASSKKGTHYEQYF,TGTGCCAGCAGCAAAAAAGGCACCCACTACGAGCAGTACTTC
16,-,TRBD2,TRBJ2-3,TRBV7-2,CASSPGTSGIVDTQYF,TGTGCCAGCAGCCCAGGGACTAGCGGGATTGTGGATACGCAGTATTTT
13,-,-,TRBJ2-5,TRBV5-4,CASSVTSKETQYF,TGTGCCAGCAGCGTGACTAGTAAAGAGACCCAGTACTTC
16,-,TRBD1,TRBJ1-1,TRBV4-3,CASSLSLTQGGTEAFF,TGCGCCAGCAGCCTCTCACTCACCCAGGGGGGAACTGAAGCTTTCTTT
19,-,TRBD2,TRBJ2-3,TRBV5-6,CASSLRWGKAGGATDTQYF,TGTGCCAGCAGCTTGCGGTGGGGAAAAGCGGGAGGGGCGACAGATACGCAGTATTTT
11,-,-,TRBJ2-7,TRBV6-4,CASSDIYEQYF,TGTGCCAGCAGTGACATCTACGAGCAGTACTTC
13,-,-,TRBJ2-5,TRBV29-1,CSVEVALQETQYF,TGCAGCGTTGAAGTGGCTCTCCAAGAGACCCAGTACTTC
16,-,-,TRBJ2-7,TRBV11-2,CASSFRPSEGAYEQYF,TGTGCCAGCAGCTTCAGGCCTAGCGAGGGGGCCTACGAGCAGTACTTC
16,-,-,TRBJ2-1,TRBV5-1,CASSLVSGPGGNEQFF,TGCGCCAGCAGCTTGGTTTCTGGCCCCGGGGGCAATGAGCAGTTCTTC
15,-,TRBD2,TRBJ2-3,TRBV10-3,CAISNGLAGADTQYF,TGTGCCATCAGCAACGGACTAGCGGGAGCAGATACGCAGTATTTT
15,-,-,TRBJ2-6,TRBV5-4,CASSLGGSGANVLTF,TGTGCCAGCAGCCTAGGTGGCTCTGGGGCCAACGTCCTGACTTTC
15,-,TRBD1,TRBJ2-3,TRBV9,CASSVEQGFTDTQYF,TGTGCCAGCAGCGTAGAACAGGGGTTCACAGATACGCAGTATTTT
15,-,TRBD1,TRBJ1-2,TRBV28,CASRNDRAYSYGYTF,TGTGCCAGCAGAAACGACAGGGCGTATAGCTATGGTTACACCTTC
15,-,-,TRBJ1-1,TRBV12-5,CASGLRAGPNTEAFF,TGTGCTAGTGGTTTGCGGGCAGGGCCGAACACTGAAGCTTTCTTT
15,-,TRBD1,TRBJ1-1,TRBV5-1,CASSRGQGVGTEAFF,TGCGCCAGCAGCCGGGGACAGGGGGTAGGGACTGAAGCTTTCTTT
14,-,-,TRBJ2-5,TRBV5-4,CASSHQGGQETQYF,TGTGCCAGCAGCCATCAGGGGGGGCAGGAGACCCAGTACTTC
16,-,TRBD1,TRBJ2-2,TRBV2,CASRKGGTGNTGELFF,TGTGCCAGCAGAAAGGGCGGGACAGGGAACACCGGGGAGCTGTTTTTT
16,-,-,TRBJ1-5,TRBV21-1,CASSKETPYSNQPQHF,TGTGCCAGCAGCAAAGAGACCCCTTATAGCAATCAGCCCCAGCATTTT
14,-,-,TRBJ2-6,TRBV9,CASSAISGANVLTF,TGTGCCAGCAGCGCTATCTCTGGGGCCAACGTCCTGACTTTC
15,-,-,TRBJ2-7,TRBV28,CASSSPSGAAYEQYF,TGTGCCAGCAGTTCCCCCTCCGGGGCCGCCTACGAGCAGTACTTC
15,-,-,TRBJ2-7,TRBV7-9,CASSPRGATGYEQYF,TGTGCCAGCAGCCCCCGGGGGGCAACCGGCTACGAGCAGTACTTC
13,once,-,TRBJ2-2,TRBV2,CASSDQYTGELFF,TGTGCCAGCAGTGACCAGTACACCGGGGAGCTGTTTTTT
16,-,-,TRBJ2-1,TRBV6-6,CATHGYSASSYNEQFF,TGTGCCACTCACGGATATAGCGCGAGCTCCTACAATGAGCAGTTCTTC